The entry below describes one T cell receptor beta chain. Its antigen is undetermined. The data belong to a study of regulatory dendritic cells for organ transplantation. Study-level findings and limits: Memory CD8+ clonal expansion seemed more limited with regulatory than mature dendritic cells.

The protocol was immunoSEQ multiplex PCR, while the TCRdb copy is restricted to in-frame clones and leaves out a portion. The sample has tens of thousands of clones, 74% seen once. V shed 3 bases and J 3 bases; nucleotides not matched to a gene: 10. The CDR3 is 17 residues long. In germline, CDR1 is LNHNV, CDR2 YYDKDF (reference sequence). The TCR originated in a human donor in good health. V gene TRBV15 combines with J gene TRBJ1-4; 7 nucleotides line up with TRBD1. Sequenced sample: memory CD4+ T cells from blood. Subset given: CD45RO+ memory T cells. In DNA form, the CDR3 reads TGTGCCACCAGCAGGGGACTTACAGGGGCCTCTAATGAAAAACTGTTTTTT. Encoded protein: CATSRGLTGASNEKLFF.